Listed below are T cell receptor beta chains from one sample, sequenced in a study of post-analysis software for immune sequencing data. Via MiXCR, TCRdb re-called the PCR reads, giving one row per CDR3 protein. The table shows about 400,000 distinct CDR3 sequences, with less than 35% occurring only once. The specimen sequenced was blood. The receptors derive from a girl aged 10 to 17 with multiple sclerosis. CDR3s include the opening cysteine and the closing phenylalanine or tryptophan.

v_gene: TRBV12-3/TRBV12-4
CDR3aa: CASSPTSGVPYEQYF

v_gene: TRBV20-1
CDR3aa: CSARLAGDTGELFF

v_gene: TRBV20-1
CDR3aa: CSDNPRQGIRATGELFF

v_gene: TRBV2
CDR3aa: CASSEALAGGYNEQFF

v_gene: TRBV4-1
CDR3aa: CASSQALNLRGGSGNTIYF

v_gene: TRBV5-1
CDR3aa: CASSPDSFGGGYTF

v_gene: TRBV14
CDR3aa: CASSRYGTAIEAFF

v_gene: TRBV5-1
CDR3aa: CASDTGPRDYYEQYF

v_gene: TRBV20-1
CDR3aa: CSARDARSSGANVLTF

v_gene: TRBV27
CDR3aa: CASAGQGLSSYEQYF

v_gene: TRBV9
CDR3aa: CASSSGGGLNEQFF

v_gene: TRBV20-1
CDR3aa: CSARDWIGVNGDTQYF

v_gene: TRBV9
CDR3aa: CASSVTSGNQETQYF

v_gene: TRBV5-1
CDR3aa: CASSPTQQGREQYF

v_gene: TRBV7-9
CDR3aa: CASSTSGTGYDQPQHF

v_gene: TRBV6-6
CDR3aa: CASITGPGPEAFF

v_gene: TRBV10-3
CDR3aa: CAISPPDRPDTQYF

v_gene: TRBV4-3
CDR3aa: CASSPRGVAGEDTQYF

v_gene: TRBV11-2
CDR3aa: CASSLSSDRYSNQPQHF

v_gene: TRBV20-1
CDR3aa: CSAPGSGGPHEQYF

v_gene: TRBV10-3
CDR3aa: CATREGGYNSPLHF

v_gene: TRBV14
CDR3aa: CASSPNTASWPPNEQFF

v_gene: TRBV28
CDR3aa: CASSPIGTGAYGEQFF

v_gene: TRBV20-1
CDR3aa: CSARLAGSSYNEQFF

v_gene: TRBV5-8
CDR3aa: CASRKTAIQNNEQFF

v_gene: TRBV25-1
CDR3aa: CASSDGRGGGTAQFF

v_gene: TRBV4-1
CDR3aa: CASSPYHGLAGKETQYF

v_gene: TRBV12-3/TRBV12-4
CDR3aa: CASSRTGGTQPQHF

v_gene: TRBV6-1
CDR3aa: CASSEALGQCGELFF

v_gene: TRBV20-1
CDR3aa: CSAGLGRGTQYF

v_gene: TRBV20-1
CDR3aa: CSARVGDPQYF

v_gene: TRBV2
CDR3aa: CASGRPTGGRDEQFF

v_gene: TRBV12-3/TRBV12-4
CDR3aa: CASSRGGSFTGTQYF

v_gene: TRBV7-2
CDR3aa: CASSAQGIQETQYF

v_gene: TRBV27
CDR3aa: CASSLQGATEAFF

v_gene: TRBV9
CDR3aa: CASSVGGQGFGTEAFF

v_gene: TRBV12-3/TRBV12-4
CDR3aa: CASSDITKEGKLFF

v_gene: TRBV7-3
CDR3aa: CASSLSGGPNEQFF

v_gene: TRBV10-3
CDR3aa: CAIRRGQGTGNEQFF

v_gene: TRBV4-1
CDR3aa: CASSQISSRGRRQPQHF

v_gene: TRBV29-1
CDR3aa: CSVSTGGIGTEAFF

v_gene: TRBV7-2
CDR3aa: CASSLAYGHNEQFF

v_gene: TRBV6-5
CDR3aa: CASSYEARGGTGELFF

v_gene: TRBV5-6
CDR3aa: CASSWDQSSSYEQYF

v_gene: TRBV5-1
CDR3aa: CASSLVSSGSSGSGANVLTF

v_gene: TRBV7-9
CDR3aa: CASSTDRGRGPQHF

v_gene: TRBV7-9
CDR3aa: CASSRGPDSYEKLFF

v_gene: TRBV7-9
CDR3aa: CASSRTASWDEQYF

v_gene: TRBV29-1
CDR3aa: CSASPGQGYGYTF

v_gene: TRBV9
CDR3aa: CASSETGSLYGYTF